These 17 T cell receptor beta chains originate from one sample sequenced in a study of shared T cell receptors in the human thymus (dated by TCRdb to the early 2020s). Libraries were made using the immunoSEQ multiplex PCR assay. TCRdb mirrors the immuneACCESS table, restricted to in-frame sequences. Some clones are absent from its copies; in checked studies, under half trace to an unresolved V gene, and the reason for the others is unknown. This sample lists around 730,000 clones; 80% to 90% were detected once. The biggest ten clones account for more than 0.01% of the sample. The same specimen was also included in a second study, on human thymus T cells.

The sequenced sample was thymocytes. The receptors come from a girl less than two years old with a congenital heart defect. Donor details come from another sample of the same person, matched by shared clones.

The rearrangement joins TRBV7-6 to TRBJ1-6, with 8 nucleotides matching TRBD1. V lost 3 bases and J lost 0; bases outside the gene matches: 13. Germline lookup yields CDR1 SGHVS and CDR2 FNYEAQ. This CDR3 contains 20 residues. The CDR3 nucleotides read TGTGCCAGCAGCTTCCGCCCTCAGGACAGGGTGAGCTCCTATAATTCACCCCTCCACTTT. Its translation is CASSFRPQDRVSSYNSPLHF.

A few counts support this clone. The chain uses TRBV6-5 and TRBJ2-7; 11 bases agree with TRBD1. The J segment lost 5 bases and the V segment lost 5 bases, leaving 8 bases of the junction unmatched. Per the germline V gene, CDR1 is MNHEY and CDR2 is SVGAGI. This CDR3 spans 15 amino acids. CDR3 nucleotide sequence: TGTGCCAGCAGTCAGAGAAGGACAGGGGGCGACGAGCAGTACTTC. Residues: CASSQRRTGGDEQYF.

V is TRBV6-1 and J is TRBJ2-2; TRBD1 aligns across 7 bases. Germline CDR1 is MNHNS and CDR2 is SASEGT. The length of the CDR3 is 18 residues. The V segment lost 0 bases and the J segment 1 base; nucleotides outside the gene matches: 8. DNA of the CDR3: TGTGCCAGCAGTGAAGCAAAACCCGGGACAGTGAACACCGGGGAGCTGTTTTTT. This translates into CASSEAKPGTVNTGELFF.

This clone has a single count. The chain employs TRBV7-2 and TRBJ2-7, with 11 bases that match TRBD2. The CDR3 spans 15 residues. V lost 2 bases to trimming and J lost 5 bases; unmatched junction nucleotides: 5. CDR1 is SGHTA and CDR2 is FQGNSA in the germline V gene. Here the CDR3 DNA reads TGTGCCAGCAGCTTATCGCTAGCGGGGGGTCACGAGCAGTACTTC. This translates into CASSLSLAGGHEQYF.

For the CDR3, the DNA is TGTGCCAGCAGTTTATATCCCAGGTCCACGGCAACTAATGAAAAACTGTTTTTT. Protein sequence: CASSLYPRSTATNEKLFF. The chain joins TRBV27 to TRBJ1-4, with unresolved D. The ends were cut back, 1 base at V and 0 bases at J, with 15 bases in the middle. The CDR3 is made up of 18 amino acids. CDR1 is MNHEY, CDR2 SMNVEV, per germline (reference sequence). The whole variable domain, remainder taken from reference TRBV27 and TRBJ1-4, is EAQVTQNPRYLITVTGKKLTVTCSQNMNHEYMSWYRQDPGLGLRQIYYSMNVEVTDKGDVPEGYKVSRKEKRNFPLILESPSPNQTSLYFCASSLYPRSTATNEKLFFGSGTQLSVL.

This clone came up a few times. V usage is TRBV4-1 and J usage is TRBJ1-1; D may be TRBD1 (5 bases). The CDR3 loop spans 16 amino acids. Per the germline V gene, CDR1 is MGHRA and CDR2 is YSYEKL. The germline V and J ends were trimmed by 0 bases and 4 bases, with 15 bases remaining between them. CDR3 in amino acids: CASSQDLQGPGTEAFF. Here the CDR3 DNA reads TGCGCCAGCAGCCAAGATCTGCAGGGTCCAGGCACTGAAGCTTTCTTT.

The genes are TRBV5-1 and TRBJ1-4, with D unclear. This CDR3 comprises 16 residues. In germline, CDR1 is SGHRS, CDR2 YFSETQ. Trimming pared 6 bases from V and 3 bases from J, leaving 18 bases between. The DNA of the CDR3 is TGCGCCAGCAAGCTGGGAGGCTGGAGAGCTAATGAAAAACTGTTTTTT. This sequence encodes CASKLGGWRANEKLFF.

The chain combines TRBV25-1 with TRBJ2-3, with TRBD2 matching 7 bases. Unmatched junction bases numbered 14, after V lost 6 bases and J lost 2 bases. The CDR3 runs 17 residues. The V gene's germline CDR1 is MGHDK and CDR2 SYGVNS. The CDR3 DNA reads TGTGCCAGCAGCCACCCACCGGGACTACCACTCACAGATACGCAGTATTTT. Protein product: CASSHPPGLPLTDTQYF.

V gene TRBV19 combines with J gene TRBJ1-5; no reliable D call. Trimming removed 5 bases at V and 3 bases at J, with 14 bases between. The CDR3 is 15 residues long. The V gene's germline CDR1 is LNHDA and CDR2 SQIVND (reference sequence). CDR3 bases: TGTGCCAGTAGTCTCCAACTCGTGCTCAATCAGCCCCAGCATTTT. Amino acid sequence: CASSLQLVLNQPQHF.

The chain joins TRBV14 to TRBJ2-6; 7 bases line up with TRBD1. The CDR3 has 18 residues. From germline, CDR1 is SGHDN and CDR2 FVKESK. V shed 2 bases, J shed 0 bases, and the junction held 7 bases outside the gene matches. The CDR3 region is CASSQITGAPSGANVLTF. CDR3 nucleotides: TGTGCCAGCAGCCAAATTACAGGGGCGCCCTCTGGGGCCAACGTCCTGACTTTC.

This clone was recorded only once. The gene calls are TRBV5-1 and TRBJ1-6; 8 nucleotides match TRBD1. The germline V gene encodes CDR1 SGHRS and CDR2 YFSETQ. Losses at the gene ends were 2 bases for V and 5 bases for J; bases not matched to a gene: 6. The CDR3 length is 16 residues. CDR3 in DNA: TGCGCCAGCAGCTTTAGCGCGACAGGGGATAATTCACCCCTCCACTTT. Translating gives CASSFSATGDNSPLHF.

The rearrangement links TRBV7-6 to TRBJ1-4; TRBD1 aligns across 9 bases. This CDR3 is 17 amino acids long. V shed 5 bases and J 6 bases; nucleotides not matched to a gene: 13. CDR1 and CDR2 from the germline V gene are SGHVS and FNYEAQ. The CDR3 nucleotides read TGTGCCAGCAGCACTGGTCCCGGGACAGGGAGGGATGAAAAACTGTTTTTT. Encoded protein: CASSTGPGTGRDEKLFF.

This clone was observed a few times. J is TRBJ2-5 and V is TRBV28; 10 bases are shared with TRBD2. J gave up 3 bases and V 1 base, and 11 bases lay outside the gene matches. CDR1 and CDR2 from the germline V gene are MDHEN and SYDVKM. The CDR3 has 18 amino acids. CDR3 protein: CASSLSSTKRGGEETQYF. In DNA, the CDR3 is TGTGCCAGCAGTTTATCTTCTACTAAGCGGGGGGGGGAAGAGACCCAGTACTTC.

A note on this clone: The same CDR3 can be traced to other DNA sequences in this sample. V usage is TRBV5-1 and J usage is TRBJ1-2, with D perhaps TRBD1 (6 bases). CDR3 length: 14 residues. With 0 bases removed from V and 4 bases from J, the gap between germline ends came to 10 bases. Germline CDR1 reads SGHRS; CDR2 reads YFSETQ. The CDR3 here is CASSLDREGYGYTF. The CDR3 bases are TGCGCCAGCAGCTTGGACAGGGAAGGCTATGGCTACACCTTC.

The chain carries TRBV5-4 and TRBJ1-3; D is possibly TRBD1 (5 bases). Trimming shortened V by 2 bases and J by 2 bases, and 11 bases separated the two germline ends. The CDR3 has 15 residues. CDR1 and CDR2 from the germline V gene are SGHNT and YYREEE (reference sequence). The CDR3 region is CASSLSAGPGNTIYF. The CDR3 DNA sequence: TGTGCCAGCAGCTTAAGTGCAGGGCCTGGAAACACCATATATTTT.

The chain carries TRBV12-5 and TRBJ1-2; D not certain. CDR1 and CDR2 from the germline V gene are LGHNT and FRNRAP. CDR3 length: 12 amino acids. The V gene lost 7 bases and the J gene lost 3 bases, with 9 bases spanning the gap. The CDR3 here is CASAPGDYGYTF. CDR3 nucleotide sequence: TGTGCTAGTGCCCCCGGGGACTATGGCTACACCTTC.

The gene calls are TRBV7-8 and TRBJ1-2; 7 bases are a match to TRBD1. CDR3 length equals 18 residues. CDR1 is SGHVS and CDR2 is FQNEAQ in the germline V gene. V was clipped by 5 bases and J by 8 bases; unmatched bases: 23. This CDR3 reads CASSPRQGPRSRIFGYTF. Written as DNA, the CDR3 is TGTGCCAGCAGCCCCCGACAGGGACCTCGGTCAAGGATATTCGGCTACACCTTC.